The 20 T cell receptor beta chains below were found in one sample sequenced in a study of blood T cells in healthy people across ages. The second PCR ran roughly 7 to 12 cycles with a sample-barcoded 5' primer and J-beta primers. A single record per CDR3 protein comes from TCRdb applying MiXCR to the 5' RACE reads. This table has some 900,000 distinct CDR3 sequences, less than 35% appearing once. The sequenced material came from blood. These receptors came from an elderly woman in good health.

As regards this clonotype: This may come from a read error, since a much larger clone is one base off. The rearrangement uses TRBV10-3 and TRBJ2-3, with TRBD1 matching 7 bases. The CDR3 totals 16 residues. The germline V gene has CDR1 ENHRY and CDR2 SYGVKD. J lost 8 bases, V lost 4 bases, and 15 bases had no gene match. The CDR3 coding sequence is TGTGCCATCAGTGGGTCGACAGGGAGTTTCGCAGCTACGCAGTATTTT. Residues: CAISGSTGSFAATQYF.

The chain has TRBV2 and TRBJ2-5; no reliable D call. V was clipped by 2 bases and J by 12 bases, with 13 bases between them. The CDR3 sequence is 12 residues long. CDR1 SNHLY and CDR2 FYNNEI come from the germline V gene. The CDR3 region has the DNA TGTGCCAGCAGTGAACAAGCACCGCCCGAGTACTTC. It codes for CASSEQAPPEYF.

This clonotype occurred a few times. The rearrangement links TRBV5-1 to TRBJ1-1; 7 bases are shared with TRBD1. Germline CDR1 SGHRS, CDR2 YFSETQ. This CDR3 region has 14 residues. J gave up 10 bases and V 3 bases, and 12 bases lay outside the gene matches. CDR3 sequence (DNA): TGCGCCAGCAGCTACAGGGGTCCCGGAGAGGGAGCTTTCTTT. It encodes CASSYRGPGEGAFF.

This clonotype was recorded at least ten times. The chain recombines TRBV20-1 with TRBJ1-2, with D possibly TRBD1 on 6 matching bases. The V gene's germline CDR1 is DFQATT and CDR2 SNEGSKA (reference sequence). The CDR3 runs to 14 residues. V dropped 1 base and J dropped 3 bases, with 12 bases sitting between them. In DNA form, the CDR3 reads TGCAGTGCTAGAGTTGAGGGGGGCCACTATGGCTACACCTTC. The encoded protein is CSARVEGGHYGYTF.

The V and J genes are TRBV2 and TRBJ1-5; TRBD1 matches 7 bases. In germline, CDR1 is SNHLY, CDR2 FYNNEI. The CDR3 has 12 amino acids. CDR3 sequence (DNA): TGTGCTGGGGACAGTCGGGGTCAGCCCCAGCATTTT. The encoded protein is CAGDSRGQPQHF.

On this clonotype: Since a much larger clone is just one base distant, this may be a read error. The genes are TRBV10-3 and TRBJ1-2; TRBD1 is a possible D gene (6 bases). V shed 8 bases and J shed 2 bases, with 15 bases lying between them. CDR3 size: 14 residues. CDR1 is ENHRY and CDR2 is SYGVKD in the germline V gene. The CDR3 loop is CAIGGGSPNYGYTF. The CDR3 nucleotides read TGTGCCATCGGTGGGGGCAGCCCAAACTATGGCTACACCTTC.

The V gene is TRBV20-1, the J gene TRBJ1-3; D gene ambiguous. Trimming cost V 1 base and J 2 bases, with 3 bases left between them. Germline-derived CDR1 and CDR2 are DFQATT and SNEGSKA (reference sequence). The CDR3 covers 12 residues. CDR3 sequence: CSARAAGNTIYF. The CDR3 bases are TGCAGTGCTAGAGCGGCTGGAAACACCATATATTTT.

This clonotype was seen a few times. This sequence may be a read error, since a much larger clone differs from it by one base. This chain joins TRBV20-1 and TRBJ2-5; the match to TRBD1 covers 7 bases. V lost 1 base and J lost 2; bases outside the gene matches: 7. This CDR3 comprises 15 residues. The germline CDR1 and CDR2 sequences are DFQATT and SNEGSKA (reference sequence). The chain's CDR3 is CSARVLQGVQETQYF. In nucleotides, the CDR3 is TGCAGTGCTAGAGTTTTGCAGGGGGTGCAAGAGACCCAGTACTTC.

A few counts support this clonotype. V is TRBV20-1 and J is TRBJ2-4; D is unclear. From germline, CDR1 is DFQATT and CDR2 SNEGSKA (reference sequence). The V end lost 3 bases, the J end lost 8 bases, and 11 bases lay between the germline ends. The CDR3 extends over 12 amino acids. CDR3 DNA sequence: TGCAGTGCTAGGCACAGACGCGACATTCAGTACTTC. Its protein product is CSARHRRDIQYF.

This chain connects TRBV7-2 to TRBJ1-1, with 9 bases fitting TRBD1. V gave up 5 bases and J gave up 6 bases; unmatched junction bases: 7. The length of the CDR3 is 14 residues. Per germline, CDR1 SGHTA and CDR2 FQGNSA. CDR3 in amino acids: CASSRQGGRSEAFF. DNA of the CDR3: TGTGCCAGCAGCCGACAGGGGGGGAGATCTGAAGCTTTCTTT.

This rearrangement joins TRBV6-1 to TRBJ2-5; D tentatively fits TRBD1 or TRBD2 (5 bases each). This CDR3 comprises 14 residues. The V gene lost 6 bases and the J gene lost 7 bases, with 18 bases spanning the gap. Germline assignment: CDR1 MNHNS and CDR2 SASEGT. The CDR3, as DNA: TGTGCCAGCAGATGGGACCCCCGGATAGTGACCCAGTACTTC. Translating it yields CASRWDPRIVTQYF.

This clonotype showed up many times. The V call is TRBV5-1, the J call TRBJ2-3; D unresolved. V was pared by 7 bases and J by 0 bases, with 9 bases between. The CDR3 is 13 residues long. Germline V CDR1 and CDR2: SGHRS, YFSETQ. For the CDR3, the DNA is TGCGCCAGCGGACCGCAGAGCACAGATACGCAGTATTTT. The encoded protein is CASGPQSTDTQYF.

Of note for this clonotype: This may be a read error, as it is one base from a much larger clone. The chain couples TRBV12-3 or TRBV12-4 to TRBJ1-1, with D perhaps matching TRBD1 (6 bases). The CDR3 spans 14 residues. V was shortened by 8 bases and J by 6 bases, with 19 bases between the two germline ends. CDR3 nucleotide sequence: TGTGCCAGCGTAAGCCAGGGGATTCGCGCTGAAGCTTTCTTT. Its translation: CASVSQGIRAEAFF.

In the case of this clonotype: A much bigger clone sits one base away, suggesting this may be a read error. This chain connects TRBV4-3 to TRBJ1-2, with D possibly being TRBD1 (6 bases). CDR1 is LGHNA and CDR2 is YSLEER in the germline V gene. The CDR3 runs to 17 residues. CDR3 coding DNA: TGCGCCAGCAGCCAAGTCCGACCGGGACAAGCTAACTATGGCCACACCTTC. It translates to CASSQVRPGQANYGHTF.

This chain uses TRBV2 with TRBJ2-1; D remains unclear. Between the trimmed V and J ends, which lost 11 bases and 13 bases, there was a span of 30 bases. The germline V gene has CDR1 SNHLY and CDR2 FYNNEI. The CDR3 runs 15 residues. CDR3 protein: CALGIVPGTLLFQFF. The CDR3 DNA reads TGTGCCCTAGGAATTGTGCCAGGCACCCTCTTGTTTCAGTTCTTC.

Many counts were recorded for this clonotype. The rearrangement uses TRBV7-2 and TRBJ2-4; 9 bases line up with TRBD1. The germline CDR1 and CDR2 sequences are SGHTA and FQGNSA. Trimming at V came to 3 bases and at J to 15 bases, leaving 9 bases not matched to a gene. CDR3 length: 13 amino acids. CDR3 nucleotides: TGTGCCAGCAGCTTCTCGGGACAGGGTATCCGGTACTTC. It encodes CASSFSGQGIRYF.

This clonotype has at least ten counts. For the CDR3, the DNA is TGTGCCAGCAGCAAAGCGTATCGGCCCCCGGGTTGCAAAAACATTCAGTACTTC. This codes for CASSKAYRPPGCKNIQYF. The V call is TRBV21-1, the J call TRBJ2-4; the table's D call, TRBD1, has no DNA check behind it. TRBV21-1 is deemed a pseudogene. The CDR3 sequence is 18 residues long.

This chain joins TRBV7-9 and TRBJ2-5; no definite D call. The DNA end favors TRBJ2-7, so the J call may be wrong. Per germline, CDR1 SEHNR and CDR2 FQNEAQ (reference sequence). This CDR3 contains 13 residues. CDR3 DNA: TGTGCCAGCAGCCCCGGCGCCCACTACGAGCAGTACTTC. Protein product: CASSPGAHYEQYF.

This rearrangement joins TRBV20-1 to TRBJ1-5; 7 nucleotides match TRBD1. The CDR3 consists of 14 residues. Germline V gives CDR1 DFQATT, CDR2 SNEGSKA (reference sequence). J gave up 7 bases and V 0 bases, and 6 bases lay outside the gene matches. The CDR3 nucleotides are TGCAGTGCTAGAGAGAGACAGGGAAGACAGCCCCAGCATTTT. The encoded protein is CSARERQGRQPQHF.

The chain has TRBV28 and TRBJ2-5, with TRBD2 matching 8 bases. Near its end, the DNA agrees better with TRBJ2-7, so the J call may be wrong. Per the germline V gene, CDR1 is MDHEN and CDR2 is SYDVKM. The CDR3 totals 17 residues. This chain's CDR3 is CASTFLGNSGASYEQYF. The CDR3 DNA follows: TGTGCCAGCACCTTCTTGGGAAATAGCGGGGCTTCGTACGAGCAGTACTTC.